This is a list of T cell receptor beta chains from one sample in a study of T cells after yellow fever vaccination. From the 5' RACE reads, TCRdb called clonotypes with MiXCR, one entry per CDR3 protein. Here the sample spans 500,000 to 650,000 distinct CDR3 sequences, 17% being singletons. Sequences were derived from PBMCs, sampled more than 4 days after the first yellow fever vaccination. Receptors originate from a man between 18 and 29 years old who received the YFV17D yellow fever vaccine. Both conserved end residues are part of each CDR3. The D gene is left open where the match is weak. Size values are once, few and many counts, or a class for expanded clones, and some rows have none.

>TRBJ2-7|TRBV12-5|few|NA
CASGLVLGRGDYEQYF
TGTGCTAGTGGTTTGGTACTTGGCAGGGGGGATTACGAGCAGTACTTC
>TRBJ1-2|TRBV7-2|NA|NA
CASSSRGGNYGYTF
TGTGCCAGCAGCTCCCGGGGCGGAAACTATGGCTACACCTTC
>TRBJ2-5|TRBV7-8|NA|NA
CASSPERLGTQYF
TGTGCCAGCAGCCCCGAACGCCTAGGGACCCAGTACTTC
>TRBJ2-3|TRBV6-2/TRBV6-3|NA|NA
CASNGFRAGSTDTQYF
TGTGCCAGCAACGGATTTCGGGCGGGGAGCACAGATACGCAGTATTTT
>TRBJ1-1|TRBV7-3|NA|TRBD1
CASSSDRGLEAFF
TGTGCCAGCAGTTCGGACAGGGGGCTTGAAGCTTTCTTT
>TRBJ2-3|TRBV19|NA|TRBD1
CASSGSRRGRGDTQYF
TGTGCCAGTAGTGGGTCCCGCAGGGGGCGAGGTGATACGCAGTATTTT
>TRBJ2-7|TRBV29-1|NA|TRBD1
CSVPGQGAREQYF
TGCAGCGTACCGGGACAGGGGGCAAGGGAGCAGTACTTC
>TRBJ1-5|TRBV7-2|few|NA
CASSFIGRSNQPQHF
TGTGCCAGCAGCTTCATTGGCCGGAGCAATCAGCCCCAGCATTTT
>TRBJ2-5|TRBV11-2|many|NA
CASSLPGRETQYF
TGTGCCAGCAGCTTACCAGGGAGGGAGACCCAGTACTTC
>TRBJ1-3|TRBV9|few|NA
CASSPGQSSGNTIYF
TGTGCCAGCAGCCCCGGACAGAGCTCTGGAAACACCATATATTTT
>TRBJ2-7|TRBV7-3|NA|NA
CASSLSRNYEQYF
TGTGCCAGCAGCTTAAGCAGGAACTACGAGCAGTACTTC
>TRBJ2-1|TRBV12-3/TRBV12-4|NA|NA
CASTPVLHNEQFF
TGTGCCAGCACCCCGGTGCTGCACAATGAGCAGTTCTTC
>TRBJ1-1|TRBV6-1|few|NA
CAPTRRGTANTEAFF
TGTGCCCCCACTCGCCGGGGGACCGCGAACACTGAAGCTTTCTTT
>TRBJ2-5|TRBV4-1|few|TRBD1
CASSPHSTGEETQYF
TGCGCCAGCAGCCCACATTCGACAGGGGAAGAGACCCAGTACTTC
>TRBJ1-4|TRBV12-3/TRBV12-4|few|NA
CASSPDSKLFF
TGTGCCAGCAGTCCGGATTCAAAACTGTTTTTT
>TRBJ2-1|TRBV4-3|NA|TRBD2
CASSQDWNSGSHNEQFF
TGCGCCAGCAGCCAAGATTGGAATAGCGGGAGCCACAATGAGCAGTTCTTC
>TRBJ2-4|TRBV5-1|NA|NA
CASSLGGWQDIQYF
TGCGCCAGCAGCTTGGGGGGTTGGCAAGACATTCAGTACTTC
>TRBJ2-1|TRBV20-1|few|NA
CSARGSRGNEQFF
TGCAGTGCCCGGGGGAGCCGAGGGAATGAGCAGTTCTTC
>TRBJ2-7|TRBV11-2|many|TRBD1
CASSLAGTETYEQYF
TGTGCCAGCAGCTTAGCCGGGACAGAGACTTACGAGCAGTACTTC
>TRBJ2-5|TRBV5-4|few|NA
CASSLKGRQETQYF
TGTGCCAGCAGCTTGAAGGGCAGGCAAGAGACCCAGTACTTC
>TRBJ2-5|TRBV10-3|many|NA
CAVSRPGQGSQYF
TGTGCCGTCTCCAGGCCGGGCCAGGGGTCCCAGTACTTC
>TRBJ2-2|TRBV12-3/TRBV12-4|many|NA
CASRIDQPGELFF
TGTGCCAGCAGGATAGATCAGCCCGGGGAGCTGTTTTTT
>TRBJ2-5|TRBV7-2|many|TRBD2
CASSFGGSSGDETQYF
TGTGCCAGCAGCTTCGGGGGGAGTAGCGGGGATGAGACCCAGTACTTC
>TRBJ2-5|TRBV5-1|many|TRBD2
CASKLLAGGAETQYF
TGCGCCAGCAAACTTTTAGCGGGGGGCGCGGAGACCCAGTACTTC
>TRBJ2-5|TRBV29-1|NA|NA
CSVERPAGTRYF
TGCAGCGTTGAGCGGCCTGCTGGGACCCGGTACTTC
>TRBJ2-1|TRBV12-3/TRBV12-4|NA|TRBD2
CASSLSGSPNEQFF
TGTGCCAGCAGCCTTAGCGGGTCGCCTAATGAGCAGTTCTTC
>TRBJ1-1|TRBV25-1|NA|NA
CASSSWARGTEAFF
TGTGCCAGCAGTTCGTGGGCGCGGGGCACTGAAGCTTTCTTT
>TRBJ1-5|TRBV19|many|NA
CASSQRGGQINQPQHF
TGTGCCAGTAGTCAAAGGGGTGGACAGATCAATCAGCCCCAGCATTTT
>TRBJ1-1|TRBV6-1|NA|NA
CASSVQQGNTEAFF
TGTGCCAGCAGTGTTCAACAGGGAAACACTGAAGCTTTCTTT
>TRBJ1-5|TRBV6-1|few|NA
CASSPGGMQPQHF
TGTGCCAGCAGTCCCGGGGGCATGCAGCCCCAGCATTTT